The sequence of this TCR beta chain was determined in a study of blood T cell repertoires in COVID-19. Study-level background: From the United States, Italy and Spain came samples of acute and convalescent COVID-19.

Germline V gene data show CDR1 as SGHDN and CDR2 as FVKESK. The CDR3 covers 14 residues. The ends were cut back, 1 base at V and 2 bases at J, with 6 bases in the middle. Method: immunoSEQ multiplex PCR; TCRdb's copy keeps in-frame clones and lacks some. The sample lists about 180,000 clones, 80% to 90% occurring once. The sequence came from a man aged 50 to 59 with active or convalescent COVID-19. The sequencing input was peripheral blood. The J gene is TRBJ1-3, the V gene TRBV14; the D is unclear. The CDR3 DNA is TGTGCCAGCAGCCAAGGGGGAGCTGGAAACACCATATATTTT. Its translation is CASSQGGAGNTIYF.